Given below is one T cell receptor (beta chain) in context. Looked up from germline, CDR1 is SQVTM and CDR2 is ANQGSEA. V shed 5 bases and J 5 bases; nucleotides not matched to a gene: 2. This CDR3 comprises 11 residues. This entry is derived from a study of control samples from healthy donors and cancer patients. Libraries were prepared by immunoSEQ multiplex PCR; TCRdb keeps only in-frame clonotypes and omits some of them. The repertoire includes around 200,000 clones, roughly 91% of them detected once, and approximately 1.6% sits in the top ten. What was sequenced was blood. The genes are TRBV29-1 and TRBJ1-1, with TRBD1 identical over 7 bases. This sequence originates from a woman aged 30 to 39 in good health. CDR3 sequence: CSVSGGTEAFF. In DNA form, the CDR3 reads TGCAGCGTTTCAGGGGGTACTGAAGCTTTCTTT. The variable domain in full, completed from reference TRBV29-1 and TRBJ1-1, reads SAVISQKPSRDICQRGTSLTIQCQVDSQVTMMFWYRQQPGQSLTLIATANQGSEATYESGFVIDKFPISRPNLTFSTLTVSNMSPEDSSIYLCSVSGGTEAFFGQGTRLTVV.